This T cell receptor beta chain was captured in a study of T cell responses to AZD1222 COVID-19 vaccine. Concerning this clone: Antigen unknown.

Findings and limits, study-wide: Possibly, clonal diversity was underestimated; donors were largely white British and included more females. Two AZD1222 administrations were followed by greater Spike-specific TCR breadth and depth. Baseline seropositives among AZD1222 recipients totaled only 5 to 7.

Germline V lookup: CDR1 LGHDT, CDR2 YNNKEL (reference sequence). V shed 1 base, J shed 3 bases, and the junction held 5 bases outside the gene matches. The CDR3 loop spans 16 amino acids. The data were produced by immunoSEQ multiplex PCR, yet TCRdb's version contains in-frame clones alone and is incomplete. The sample carries 90,000 to 150,000 clones, more than 85% recorded once. The chain recombines TRBV3-1 (or the pseudogene TRBV3-2) with TRBJ1-3; 8 positions agree with TRBD1. The specimen was peripheral blood, collected on day 0 of AZD1222 vaccination. The TCR sequence derives from an adult in good health. CDR3 residues: CASSQGGTGDGNTIYF. CDR3 sequence (DNA): TGTGCCAGCAGCCAAGGTGGGACAGGCGATGGAAACACCATATATTTT.